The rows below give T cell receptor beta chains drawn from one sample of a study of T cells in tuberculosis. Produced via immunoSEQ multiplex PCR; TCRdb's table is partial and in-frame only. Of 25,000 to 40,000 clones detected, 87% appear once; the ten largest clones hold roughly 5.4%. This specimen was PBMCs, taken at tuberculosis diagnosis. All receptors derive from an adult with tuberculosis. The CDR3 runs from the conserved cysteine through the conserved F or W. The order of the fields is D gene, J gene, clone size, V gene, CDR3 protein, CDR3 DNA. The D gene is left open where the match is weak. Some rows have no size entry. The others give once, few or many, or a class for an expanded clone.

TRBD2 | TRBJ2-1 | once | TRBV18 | CASSPPGLAGPNIRYNEQFF | TGTGCCAGCTCACCACCCGGTCTAGCGGGACCCAATATCAGATACAATGAGCAGTTCTTC
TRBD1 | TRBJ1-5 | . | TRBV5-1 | CADRGRERKNQPQHF | TGCGCCGACAGGGGGCGCGAACGAAAAAATCAGCCCCAGCATTTT
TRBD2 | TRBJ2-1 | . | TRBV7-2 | CASSLIPGLAGVSLEQFF | TGTGCCAGCAGCTTGATACCGGGACTAGCGGGAGTGTCATTGGAGCAGTTCTTC
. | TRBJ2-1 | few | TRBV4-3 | CASSQDLTRGSSYNEQFF | TGCGCCAGCAGCCAAGATCTGACCCGGGGAAGCTCCTACAATGAGCAGTTCTTC
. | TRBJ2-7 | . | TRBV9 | CASSALGGPHEQYF | TGTGCCAGCAGCGCCCTGGGGGGGCCTCACGAGCAGTACTTC
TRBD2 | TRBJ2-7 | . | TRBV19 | CASSIASGGPPTYEQYF | TGTGCCAGTAGTATTGCCTCGGGGGGACCCCCTACCTACGAGCAGTACTTC
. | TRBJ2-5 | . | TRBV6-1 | CASNVLRETQYF | TGTGCCAGCAACGTACTAAGAGAGACCCAGTACTTC
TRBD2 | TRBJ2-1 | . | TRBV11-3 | CASSLGPTSSTFF | TGTGCCAGCAGCTTAGGCCCGACTAGCAGCACGTTCTTC
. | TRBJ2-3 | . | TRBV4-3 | CASSRQGSDTQYF | TGCGCCAGCAGCCGGCAGGGGTCAGATACGCAGTATTTT
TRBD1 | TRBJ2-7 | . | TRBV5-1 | CASSSGGGMDEQYF | TGCGCCAGCAGCTCAGGGGGCGGTATGGACGAGCAGTACTTC
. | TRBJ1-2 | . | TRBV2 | CASSNRAYGYTF | TGTGCCAGCAGTAACAGGGCGTATGGCTACACCTTC
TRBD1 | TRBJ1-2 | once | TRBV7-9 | CASSSAGTGSYGYTF | TGTGCCAGCAGCTCTGCCGGGACAGGGAGTTATGGCTACACCTTC
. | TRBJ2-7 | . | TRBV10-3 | CAISDVRTATYEQYF | TGTGCCATCAGTGACGTCCGGACAGCCACCTACGAGCAGTACTTC
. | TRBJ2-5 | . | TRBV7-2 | CASSSDTGFVQTQYF | TGTGCCAGCAGCTCCGACACAGGATTCGTCCAGACCCAGTACTTC
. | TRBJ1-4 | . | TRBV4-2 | CASSPGGNEKLFF | TGTGCCAGCAGCCCCGGGGGGAATGAAAAACTGTTTTTT
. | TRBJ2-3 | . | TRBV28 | CASSGGRRGGGTDTQYF | TGTGCCAGCTCCGGAGGGAGGAGGGGGGGCGGGACAGATACGCAGTATTTT
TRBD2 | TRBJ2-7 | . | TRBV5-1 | CASSGGPSGSTPEQYF | TGCGCCAGCAGCGGGGGCCCCAGCGGGAGTACCCCCGAGCAGTACTTC
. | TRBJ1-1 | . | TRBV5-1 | CASSETGDTEAFF | TGCGCCAGCAGCGAGACGGGGGACACTGAAGCTTTCTTT
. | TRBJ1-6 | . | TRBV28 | CASSLQQTGSTDSPLHF | TGTGCCAGCAGTTTGCAACAGACAGGTTCCACTGATTCACCCCTCCACTTT
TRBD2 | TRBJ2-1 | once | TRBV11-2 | CASSLGAGTGEQFF | TGTGCCAGCAGCTTAGGAGCGGGGACGGGTGAGCAGTTCTTC
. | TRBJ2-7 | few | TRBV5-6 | CASSLVSGDEQYF | TGTGCCAGCAGCTTGGTATCCGGGGACGAGCAGTACTTC
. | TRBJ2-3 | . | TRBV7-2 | CASSPRRATDTQYF | TGTGCCAGCAGCCCTAGGAGAGCCACAGATACGCAGTATTTT
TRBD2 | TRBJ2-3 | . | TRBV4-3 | CASSQELRAGGTDTQYF | TGCGCCAGCAGCCAAGAACTCCGGGCGGGGGGCACAGATACGCAGTATTTT
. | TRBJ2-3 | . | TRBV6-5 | CASSLSVSSTDTQYF | TGTGCCAGCAGTCTCAGCGTTTCTAGCACAGATACGCAGTATTTT
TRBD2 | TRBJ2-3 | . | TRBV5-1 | CASSLGGTSGTDTQYF | TGCGCCAGCAGCTTGGGTGGGACTAGCGGCACAGATACGCAGTATTTT
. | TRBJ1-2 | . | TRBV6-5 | CASIKSQGWNYGYTF | TGTGCCAGCATTAAGTCACAGGGCTGGAACTATGGCTACACCTTC
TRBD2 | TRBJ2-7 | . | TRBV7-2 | CASSLTSRGEHEQYF | TGTGCCAGCAGCTTAACAAGTCGGGGGGAACACGAGCAGTACTTC
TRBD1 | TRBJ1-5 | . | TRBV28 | CASSFGDRGYRQPQHF | TGTGCCAGCAGTTTCGGGGACAGGGGATATAGACAGCCCCAGCATTTT
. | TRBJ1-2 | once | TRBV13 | CASSPGGVQNYGYTF | TGTGCCAGCAGCCCGGGGGGGGTACAAAACTATGGCTACACCTTC
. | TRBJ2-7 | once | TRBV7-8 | CASSLAVAYEQYF | TGTGCCAGCAGCTTAGCCGTTGCCTACGAGCAGTACTTC
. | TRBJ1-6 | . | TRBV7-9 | CASSSGGTHSPLHF | TGTGCCAGCAGCTCCGGGGGGACTCATTCACCCCTCCACTTT
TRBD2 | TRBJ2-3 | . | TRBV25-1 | CASRSSGGYTDTQYF | TGTGCCAGCAGATCTAGCGGGGGATATACAGATACGCAGTATTTT
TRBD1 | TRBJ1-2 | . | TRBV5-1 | CASTLGQGDGYTF | TGCGCCAGCACCCTGGGACAGGGAGATGGCTACACCTTC
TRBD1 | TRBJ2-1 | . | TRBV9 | CASSATTGTGFGHEQFF | TGTGCCAGCAGCGCGACCACCGGGACAGGGTTCGGTCATGAGCAGTTCTTC
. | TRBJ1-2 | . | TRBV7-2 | CASSAWTSDRGYTF | TGTGCCAGCAGCGCATGGACGTCCGACAGGGGCTACACCTTC
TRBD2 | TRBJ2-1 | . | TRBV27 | CASSLGTRIYNEQFF | TGTGCCAGCAGTTTAGGGACTAGGATCTACAATGAGCAGTTCTTC
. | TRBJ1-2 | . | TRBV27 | CASREVGNYGYTF | TGTGCCAGCAGGGAGGTGGGGAACTATGGCTACACCTTC
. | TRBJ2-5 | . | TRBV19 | CASAGGPQETQYF | TGTGCCAGTGCCGGAGGGCCTCAAGAGACCCAGTACTTC
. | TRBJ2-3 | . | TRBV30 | CAWSGNAVTDTQYF | TGTGCCTGGAGTGGAAACGCAGTCACAGATACGCAGTATTTT
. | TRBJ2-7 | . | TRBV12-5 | CASASPKGENEQYF | TGTGCTAGTGCCTCACCCAAGGGGGAAAACGAGCAGTACTTC
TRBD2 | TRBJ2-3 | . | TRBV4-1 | CASSQVGTSGTSTDTQYF | TGCGCCAGCAGCCAAGTCGGGACTAGCGGGACTAGCACAGATACGCAGTATTTT
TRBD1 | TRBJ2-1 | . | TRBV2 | CATPLGQGARNEQFF | TGTGCCACCCCCCTGGGACAGGGGGCGCGCAATGAGCAGTTCTTC
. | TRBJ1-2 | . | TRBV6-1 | CASRRGNSRGYTF | TGTGCCAGCAGGAGGGGGAATTCTAGGGGCTACACCTTC
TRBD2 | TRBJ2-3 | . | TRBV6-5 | CASSLAGGPTDTQYF | TGTGCCAGCAGTCTAGCGGGGGGCCCCACAGATACGCAGTATTTT
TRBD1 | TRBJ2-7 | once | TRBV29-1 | CSVEADRPSYEQYF | TGCAGCGTTGAGGCGGACAGGCCTTCCTACGAGCAGTACTTC
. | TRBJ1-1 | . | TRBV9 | CASSFDSLTNTEAFF | TGTGCCAGCAGCTTCGACAGTTTAACGAACACTGAAGCTTTCTTT
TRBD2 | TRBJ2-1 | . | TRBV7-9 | CASSTGTSRYNEQFF | TGTGCCAGCAGCACCGGGACTAGCAGGTACAATGAGCAGTTCTTC
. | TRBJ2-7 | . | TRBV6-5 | CASSYSTVAYEQYF | TGTGCCAGCAGTTACTCGACAGTTGCCTACGAGCAGTACTTC
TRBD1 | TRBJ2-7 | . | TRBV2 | CASSEDVWGQAYEQYF | TGTGCCAGCAGTGAAGATGTTTGGGGACAGGCCTACGAGCAGTACTTC
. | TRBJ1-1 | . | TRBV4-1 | CASRMGSSTEAFF | TGCGCCAGCAGGATGGGCTCGAGCACTGAAGCTTTCTTT
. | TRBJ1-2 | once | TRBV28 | CASSLTLTGSFGYTF | TGTGCCAGCAGTTTGACGTTAACAGGGTCGTTTGGCTACACCTTC
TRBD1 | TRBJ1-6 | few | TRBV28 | CASSLGTGISPLHF | TGTGCCAGCAGTTTAGGGACAGGGATTTCACCCCTCCACTTT
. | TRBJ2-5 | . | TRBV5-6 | CASSLVVSGQETQYF | TGTGCCAGCAGCTTGGTTGTGTCGGGTCAAGAGACCCAGTACTTC
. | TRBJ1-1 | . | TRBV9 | CASSVASRNTEAFF | TGTGCCAGCAGCGTAGCCTCCAGGAACACTGAAGCTTTCTTT
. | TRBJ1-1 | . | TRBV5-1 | CASSLETGHTEAFF | TGCGCCAGCAGCTTGGAGACAGGACACACTGAAGCTTTCTTT
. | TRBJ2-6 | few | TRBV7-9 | CASSKTVSGANVLTF | TGTGCCAGCAGTAAAACAGTCTCTGGGGCCAACGTCCTGACTTTC
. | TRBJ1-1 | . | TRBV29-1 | CSVVSTGPPEAFF | TGCAGCGTTGTCAGCACAGGGCCCCCTGAAGCTTTCTTT
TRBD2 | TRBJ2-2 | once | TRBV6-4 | CASSDKGLAGTGELFF | TGTGCCAGCAGTGACAAAGGACTAGCGGGAACCGGGGAGCTGTTTTTT
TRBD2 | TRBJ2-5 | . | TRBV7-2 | CASSPQRGGRETQYF | TGTGCCAGCAGCCCGCAGCGGGGGGGCCGGGAGACCCAGTACTTC